In this sample, the clone carrying this T cell receptor beta chain turned up many times. Its antigen is not known. The read gets to within 3 residues of the CDR3 end, and the germline J gene fills in the rest. Each donor provided about 5 to 8.5 ml of heparinized whole blood. These data come from a study of T cell clonality in common variable immunodeficiency. CVID and control samples used equivalent genomic DNA input. Some clones are missing from TCRdb's copy, which holds only in-frame ones; the method was immunoSEQ multiplex PCR. The sample includes tens of thousands of clones, none of them occurring once. The CDR3 extends over 13 amino acids. The germline CDR1 and CDR2 sequences are GTSNPN and SVGIG (reference sequence). Regarding the study as a whole: CVID subjects shared fewer TCRbeta clones than healthy controls did.

The rearrangement links TRBV30 to TRBJ1-2; tentatively, D is TRBD1 (5 bases). The sequence derives from a person aged 18-69 years in good health. Sequences were obtained from peripheral blood mononuclear cells. The CDR3: CAWSPMDRGGYTF. The covered CDR3 bases are TGTGCCTGGAGTCCCATGGACCGGGGGGGC.